This T cell receptor beta chain was sequenced for a study of blood T cell repertoires in COVID-19. The ends lost 4 bases at V and 9 bases at J; junction bases unmatched: 6. Germline lookup yields CDR1 LGHDT and CDR2 YNNKEL (reference sequence). This CDR3 is built from 15 residues. Generated by immunoSEQ multiplex PCR, the TCRdb table keeps only in-frame clones and is missing some. Of about 46,000 clones detected, around four fifths appear once; the ten largest clones hold 5.5% to 6.5%. The sequence was collected from a woman of 80 years or more with acute or convalescent COVID-19. The V and J genes are TRBV3-1 (or the pseudogene TRBV3-2) and TRBJ1-6, with 10 bases matching TRBD1. The specimen sequenced was peripheral blood. The CDR3 loop reads CASSRSGQGFSPLHF. The DNA of the CDR3 is TGTGCCAGCAGCCGATCGGGACAGGGGTTTTCACCCCTCCACTTT.